A few counts support the clone carrying this TCR beta chain. One end of the junction does not line up with germline, which may come from a read error. Unique molecular identifiers were present on cDNA, and template switching added a universal primer site. TCRdb re-called the 5' RACE reads with MiXCR, one entry per CDR3 protein. The sample lists some 600,000 distinct CDR3 sequences, less than 9% occurring once. The data were taken from a study of identical twins. The same sample was also studied in work on yellow fever vaccine responses in identical twins. As that study records: Reportedly, twins' vaccine T cell responses looked partly convergent and partly personalized.

The sequence came from a woman aged 18-35 years in good health. Sample: PBMCs.

The CDR3, as DNA: TGTGCCAGCAGTGTCCAGGGGTACAAAGAGCAGTTCTTC. Translated: CASSVQGYKEQFF. The rearrangement joins TRBV2 to TRBJ2-1; D perhaps matches TRBD1 (6 bases). This CDR3 has 13 amino acids. Germline CDR1 is SNHLY and CDR2 is FYNNEI. Full variable domain (outside the CDR3, taken from reference TRBV2 and TRBJ2-1): EPEVTQTPSHQVTQMGQEVILRCVPISNHLYFYWYRQILGQKVEFLVSFYNNEISEKSEIFDDQFSVERPDGSNFTLKIRSTKLEDSAMYFCASSVQGYKEQFFGPGTRLTVL.